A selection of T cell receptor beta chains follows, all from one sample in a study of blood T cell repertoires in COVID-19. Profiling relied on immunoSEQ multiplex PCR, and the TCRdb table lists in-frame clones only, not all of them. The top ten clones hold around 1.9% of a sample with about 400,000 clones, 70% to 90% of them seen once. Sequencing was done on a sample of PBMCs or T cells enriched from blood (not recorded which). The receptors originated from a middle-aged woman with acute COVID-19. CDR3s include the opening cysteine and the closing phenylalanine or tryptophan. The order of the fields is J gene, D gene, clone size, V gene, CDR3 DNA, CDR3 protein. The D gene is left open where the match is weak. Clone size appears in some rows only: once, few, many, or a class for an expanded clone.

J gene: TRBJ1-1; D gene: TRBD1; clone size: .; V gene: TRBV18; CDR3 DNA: TGTGCCAGCTCGCCCGGGACAGGGAACACTGAAGCTTTCTTT; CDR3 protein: CASSPGTGNTEAFF
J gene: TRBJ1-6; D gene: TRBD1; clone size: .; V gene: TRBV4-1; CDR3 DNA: TGCGCCAGCAGCCACGGACAGGGTGCGGGTAATTCACCCCTCCACTTT; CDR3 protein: CASSHGQGAGNSPLHF
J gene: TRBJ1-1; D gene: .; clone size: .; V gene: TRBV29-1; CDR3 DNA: TGCAGCGTTGAAAGTAGAGGGCCCGGGGAGGGACCTTCCTTT; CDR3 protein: CSVESRGPGEGPSF
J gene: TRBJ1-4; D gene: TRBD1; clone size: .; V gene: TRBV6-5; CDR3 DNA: TGTGCCAGCAGTTATGGGACAGGGGCTAATGAAAAACTGTTTTTT; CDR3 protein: CASSYGTGANEKLFF
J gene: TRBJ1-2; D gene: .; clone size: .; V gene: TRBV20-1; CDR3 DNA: TGCAGTGCCTCGGGGGGTTATGGCTACACCTTC; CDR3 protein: CSASGGYGYTF
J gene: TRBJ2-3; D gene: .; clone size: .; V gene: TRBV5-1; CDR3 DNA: TGCGCCAGCAGCGCCGAGGGGGTTATAAGCACAGATACGCAGTATTTT; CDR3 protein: CASSAEGVISTDTQYF
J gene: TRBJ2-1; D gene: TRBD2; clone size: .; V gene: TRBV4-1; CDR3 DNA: TGCGCCAGCAGCCAACAGTTAGCGGGGAGGGGCTACAATGAGCAGTTCTTC; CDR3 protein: CASSQQLAGRGYNEQFF
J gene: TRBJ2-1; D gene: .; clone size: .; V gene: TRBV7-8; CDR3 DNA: TGTGCCAGCAGCGCTACAGTGCCGTGGCAGTTCTTC; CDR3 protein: CASSATVPWQFF
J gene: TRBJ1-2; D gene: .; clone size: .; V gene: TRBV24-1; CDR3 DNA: TGTGCCACCAGTGATTTGGAGGGGCGGGGCGGCTACACCTTC; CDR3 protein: CATSDLEGRGGYTF
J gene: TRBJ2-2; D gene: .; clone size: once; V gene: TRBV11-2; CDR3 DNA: TGTGCCAGCAGCTTCAGAGGTCTGAGTAGCGGTGGCACCGGGGAGCTGTTTTTT; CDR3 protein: CASSFRGLSSGGTGELFF
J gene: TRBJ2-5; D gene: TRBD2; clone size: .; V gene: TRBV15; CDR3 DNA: TGTGCCACCAGCAAAACGGGGGGGCCTTTGGTAGGGACCCAGTACTTC; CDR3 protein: CATSKTGGPLVGTQYF
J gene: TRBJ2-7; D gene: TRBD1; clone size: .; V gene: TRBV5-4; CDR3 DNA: TGTGCCAGCAGCTCGGGACAGGGGTACGAGCAGTACTTC; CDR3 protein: CASSSGQGYEQYF
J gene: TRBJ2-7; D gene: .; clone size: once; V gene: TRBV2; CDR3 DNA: TGTGCCAGCAGTGAACTCTTAGTTAGGGACATGAGCTCCTACGAGCAGTACTTC; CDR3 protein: CASSELLVRDMSSYEQYF
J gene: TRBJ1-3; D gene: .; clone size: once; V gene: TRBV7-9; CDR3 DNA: TGTGCCAGCAGCTTGGGGAGCGGGACTTTCTCTGGAAACACCATATATTTT; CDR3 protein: CASSLGSGTFSGNTIYF
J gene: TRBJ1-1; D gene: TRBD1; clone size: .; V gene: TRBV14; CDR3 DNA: TGTGCCAGCAGCCTTAGGACAGGGGGCCTGATCACTGAAGCTTTCTTT; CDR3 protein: CASSLRTGGLITEAFF
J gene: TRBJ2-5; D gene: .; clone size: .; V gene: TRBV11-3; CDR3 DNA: TGTGCCAGCAGCTTAGCCCAAGGGGGTGGGGAGACCCAGTACTTC; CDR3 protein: CASSLAQGGGETQYF
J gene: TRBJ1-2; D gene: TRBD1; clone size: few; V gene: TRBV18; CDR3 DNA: TGTGCCAGCTCACCCTCCGGGACAGGTGGCTACACCTTC; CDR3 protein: CASSPSGTGGYTF
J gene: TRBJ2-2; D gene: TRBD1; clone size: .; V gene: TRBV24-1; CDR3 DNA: TGTGCCACCAGTGACTACAGGGGGCTCGGGGAGCTGTTTTTT; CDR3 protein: CATSDYRGLGELFF
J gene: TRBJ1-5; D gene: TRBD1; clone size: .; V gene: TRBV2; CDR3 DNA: TGTGCCAGCAGCGGTCGGGACAGGGTAAGCAATCAGCCCCAGCATTTT; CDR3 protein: CASSGRDRVSNQPQHF
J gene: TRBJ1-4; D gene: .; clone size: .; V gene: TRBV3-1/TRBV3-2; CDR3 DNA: TGTGCCAGCAGCGACTTCAACCCGGGGGGGCAAAGGGAAAAACTGTTTTTT; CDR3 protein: CASSDFNPGGQREKLFF
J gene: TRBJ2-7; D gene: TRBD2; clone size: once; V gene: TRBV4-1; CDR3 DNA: TGCGCCAGCAGGCTTCTTAGCGGGGGGGACTACGAGCAGTACTTC; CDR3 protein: CASRLLSGGDYEQYF
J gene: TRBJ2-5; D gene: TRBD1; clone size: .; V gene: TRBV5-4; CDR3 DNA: TGTGCCAGCAGCTTGTGGGACAGGGGGGAGACCCAGTACTTC; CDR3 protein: CASSLWDRGETQYF
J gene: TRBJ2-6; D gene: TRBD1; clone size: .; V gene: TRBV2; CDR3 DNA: TGTGCCAGCAGGCGAAGGGGGCTTGGGGCCAACGTCCTGACTTTC; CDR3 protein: CASRRRGLGANVLTF
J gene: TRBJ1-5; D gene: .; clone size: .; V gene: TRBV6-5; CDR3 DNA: TGTGCCAGCACGAGTTCTTCTCCCAATCAGCCCCAGCATTTT; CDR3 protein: CASTSSSPNQPQHF
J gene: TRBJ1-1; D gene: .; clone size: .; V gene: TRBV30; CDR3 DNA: TGTGCCTGGAGCGGCTACCGACAGGCGAACACTGAAGCTTTCTTT; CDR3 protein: CAWSGYRQANTEAFF